The 10 T cell receptor beta chains presented below share a single source sample, sequenced in a study of blood T cell repertoires in COVID-19. The repertoire was sequenced with immunoSEQ multiplex PCR; TCRdb's copy has only in-frame clones and lacks some. Of under 150,000 clones in the sample, about 77% were seen once. The sample was peripheral blood. The source is a man between 60 and 75 years old with acute or convalescent COVID-19.

The V gene is TRBV18, the J gene TRBJ2-2, with 8 bases that match TRBD2. Germline V gene lookup returns CDR1 KGHSH and CDR2 LQKENI. After removal of 3 bases from V and 3 bases from J, the junction contained 6 bases not matched to a gene. The CDR3 covers 16 residues. Here the CDR3 reads CASSPLAGGDTGELFF. In DNA, the CDR3 is TGTGCCAGCTCACCCCTCGCGGGAGGCGACACCGGGGAGCTGTTTTTT.

This clone has only one observation. The chain is built from TRBV13 and TRBJ2-7; 10 bases are a match to TRBD1. CDR3 length: 14 amino acids. From germline, CDR1 is PRHDT and CDR2 FYEKMQ (reference sequence). Trimming took 5 bases from V and 7 from J; bases not matched to a gene: 8. The CDR3 DNA follows: TGTGCCAGCAGCACCTCGGGACAGGGGTGGGAGCAGTACTTC. Its protein is CASSTSGQGWEQYF.

This clone was found many times. This chain joins TRBV29-1 and TRBJ2-3; D perhaps matches TRBD1 (6 bases). The germline gives CDR1 SQVTM, CDR2 ANQGSEA. The CDR3 loop spans 14 amino acids. Trimming removed 0 bases at V and 6 bases at J, with 13 bases between. The CDR3 here is CSVEDRERGDTQYF. The CDR3 DNA reads as TGCAGCGTTGAAGATCGTGAGAGGGGGGATACGCAGTATTTT.

J is TRBJ1-6 and V is TRBV2; D is undetermined. Trimming stripped 6 bases from V and 7 bases from J, with 7 bases between. The germline V gene encodes CDR1 SNHLY and CDR2 FYNNEI. The length of the CDR3 is 12 residues. CDR3 nucleotides: TGTGCCAGCAGGGGCGACAATTCACCCCTCCACTTT. It is translated as CASRGDNSPLHF.

The V gene is TRBV9, the J gene TRBJ2-1, with TRBD2 matching 9 bases. There are 14 residues in the CDR3. Germline V gene lookup returns CDR1 SGDLS and CDR2 YYNGEE. Trimming took 0 bases from V and 8 from J; bases not matched to a gene: 3. For the CDR3, the DNA is TGTGCCAGCAGCGTAGGAAGGACTAGCGATGAGCAGTTCTTC. Protein sequence: CASSVGRTSDEQFF.

This clone was seen once. The V gene is TRBV12-2, the J gene TRBJ2-5; the table's D call, TRBD2, has no DNA check behind it. TRBV12-2 is described as a pseudogene. This CDR3 region has 15 residues. In DNA form, the CDR3 reads TGTGCAAGTCGCTTAGGCAGGGCGGGGCAAGAGACCCAGTACTTC. Protein: CASRLGRAGQETQYF.

This clone qualifies as medium-sized. As DNA, the CDR3 is TGTGCCAGCAGCCAACGACTAGCGGGAGAGGGCAATGAGCAGTTCTTC. Its protein is CASSQRLAGEGNEQFF. The chain employs TRBV4-2 and TRBJ2-1; the match to TRBD2 covers 12 bases. The CDR3 is 16 amino acids. CDR1 is LGHNA, CDR2 YNFKEQ, per germline. V lost 2 bases to trimming and J lost 6 bases; unmatched junction nucleotides: 5.

CDR3 sequence: CASSLLQGNNEQFF. CDR3 sequence (DNA): TGTGCCAGCAGCCTGCTACAGGGGAACAATGAGCAGTTCTTC. The chain carries TRBV16 and TRBJ2-1; 7 bases are a match to TRBD1. CDR3 length: 14 amino acids. V shed 4 bases, J shed 5 bases, and the junction held 5 bases outside the gene matches. Germline CDR1 is KGHSY and CDR2 is FQNENV.

This clone was counted between two and nine times. In DNA, the CDR3 is TGTGCCAGCAGTCGAGCCACTAGCGGGATAGGGGATACGCAGTATTTT. Translation: CASSRATSGIGDTQYF. The chain recombines TRBV25-1 with TRBJ2-3, with 10 bases that match TRBD2. The CDR3 covers 16 residues. In germline, CDR1 is MGHDK, CDR2 SYGVNS. V was pared by 5 bases and J by 6 bases, with 11 bases of the junction left unmatched.

V and J are TRBV5-4 and TRBJ1-2; TRBD1 aligns across 9 bases. CDR3 length equals 14 residues. The trim removed 2 bases at V and 7 bases at J, leaving 6 bases unmatched. CDR1 SGHNT and CDR2 YYREEE come from the germline V gene (reference sequence). CDR3 in amino acids: CASSLWDRDFGYTF. CDR3 nucleotides: TGTGCCAGCAGCTTATGGGACAGGGACTTTGGCTACACCTTC.